This T cell receptor (beta chain) was profiled in a study of blood T cell repertoires in COVID-19. Study information: The United States, Italy and Spain supplied acute and convalescent COVID-19 samples. Nucleic acid was either cDNA or gDNA, and it came from T cells, B-cell-depleted T cells, or PBMCs.

The table lists this clone with a few counts. The CDR3 extends over 15 amino acids. Germline CDR1 is SGHVS and CDR2 is FQNEAQ. Trimming cost V 0 bases and J 6 bases, with 12 bases left between them. Per the study methods: Researchers report that nucleated cell counts were estimated from reference gene primer amplification. Assay used: immunoSEQ multiplex PCR; TCRdb lists only in-frame clones, some missing. That table is the source of V, J and clone size, and D and trimming were worked out from the DNA. The sample holds roughly 120,000 clones; approximately 87% are singletons and the top ten take less than 30%.

V usage is TRBV7-8 and J usage is TRBJ2-1, with a tentative D call TRBD2 (7 bases). The receptor was isolated from a woman in her 70s with acute or convalescent COVID-19. Material for sequencing was peripheral blood. CDR3 DNA: TGTGCCAGCAGCTTAGCGCGGGGGCTCTTCAATGAGCAGTTCTTC. Its protein is CASSLARGLFNEQFF. The full variable domain, with the rest looked up from reference TRBV7-8 and TRBJ2-1, is GAGVSQSPRYKVAKRGQDVALRCDPISGHVSLFWYQQALGQGPEFLTYFQNEAQLDKSGLPSDRFFAERPEGSVSTLKIQRTQQEDSAVYLCASSLARGLFNEQFFGPGTRLTVL.